This T cell receptor beta chain was sequenced in a study of control samples from healthy donors and cancer patients. This table comes from immunoSEQ multiplex PCR, and its TCRdb copy is limited to in-frame clones, with some not included. The data show about 170,000 clones, roughly 91% seen once. The CDR3 has 13 amino acids. CDR1 and CDR2 from the germline V gene are KGHSH and LQKENI. Trimming left V 0 bases short and J 4 bases short, with 6 bases between. Sequencing used blood. This sequence joins TRBV18 and TRBJ1-2, with D maybe TRBD1 (5 bases). The receptor's source is a woman aged 25 to 39 in good health. Here the CDR3 DNA reads TGTGCCAGCTCACCACCGGGGGGCTATGGCTACACCTTC. Translated: CASSPPGGYGYTF.